Reported below is one T cell receptor (beta chain). Its target is not known. V was shortened by 5 bases and J by 8 bases, with 21 bases between the two germline ends. CDR3 length: 16 amino acids. The germline V gene has CDR1 SEHNR and CDR2 FQNEAQ (reference sequence). The data originate from a study of OX40 agonist ivuxolimab in advanced cancers. Study-wide background: At doses from 0.01 to 10 mg/kg, patients were given intravenous ivuxolimab every 2 weeks. The dose-escalation cohort had hepatocellular carcinoma, melanoma, renal cell or head and neck cancer. General study results and limits: Expanded peripheral T-cell antigen specificity went undetermined.

Sequencing was performed with immunoSEQ multiplex PCR; in TCRdb, only in-frame clones are kept and a portion is missing. The sample has just under 85,000 clones, less than 85% seen once. The sample consisted of CD4+ or CD8+ T cells sorted from blood, taken in a trial of the OX40 agonist ivuxolimab. This clonotype originated in an adult with an advanced solid tumor such as melanoma, head and neck, liver or kidney cancer. The chain couples TRBV7-9 to TRBJ1-4; D possibly corresponds to TRBD1 (5 bases). CDR3 nucleotide sequence: TGTGCCAGCAGCCTCCAGCTGGGGGTGAGTCGGGAAAAACTGTTTTTT. Protein: CASSLQLGVSREKLFF. The full variable domain, completed using reference TRBV7-9 and TRBJ1-4, is DTGVSQNPRHKITKRGQNVTFRCDPISEHNRLYWYRQTLGQGPEFLTYFQNEAQLEKSRLLSDRFSAERPKGSFSTLEIQRTEQGDSAMYLCASSLQLGVSREKLFFGSGTQLSVL.